This T cell receptor beta chain is from a study of CD8+ T cells in alopecia areata. Turning to the study itself: The study gave treated patients oral tofacitinib at 5 to 10 mg twice daily. Study-level points and caveats: Numerous clones, expanded in lesions, remained in scalp and blood during tofacitinib. Elevated clonality characterized lesional scalp relative to normal scalp, particularly in alopecia totalis/universalis.

CDR1 and CDR2 (germline): LNHNV, YYDKDF (reference sequence). The ends lost 3 bases at V and 2 bases at J; junction bases unmatched: 0. The length of the CDR3 is 15 residues. Stated treatment: oral pan-JAK inhibitor, 5-10 mg twice daily. PBMCs, the starting material, were the source of sorted CD4+ and CD8+ T cells. This clone was observed once. As yet, its antigen is unknown. cDNA serving as the sequencing template came from extracted, reverse transcribed RNA. Generated by immunoSEQ multiplex PCR, the TCRdb table keeps only in-frame clones and is missing some. The sample includes 150,000 to 200,000 clones, around 59% of them seen just once.

This chain links TRBV15 with TRBJ2-6; 8 positions agree with TRBD2. The specimen comprised CD4+ T cells sorted from blood, sampled at week 24, from a patient treated with tofacitinib. The sequence came from a human donor with alopecia areata. CDR3 amino acids: CATSRGLAGANVLTF. CDR3 DNA sequence: TGTGCCACCAGCAGGGGACTAGCTGGGGCCAACGTCCTGACTTTC.